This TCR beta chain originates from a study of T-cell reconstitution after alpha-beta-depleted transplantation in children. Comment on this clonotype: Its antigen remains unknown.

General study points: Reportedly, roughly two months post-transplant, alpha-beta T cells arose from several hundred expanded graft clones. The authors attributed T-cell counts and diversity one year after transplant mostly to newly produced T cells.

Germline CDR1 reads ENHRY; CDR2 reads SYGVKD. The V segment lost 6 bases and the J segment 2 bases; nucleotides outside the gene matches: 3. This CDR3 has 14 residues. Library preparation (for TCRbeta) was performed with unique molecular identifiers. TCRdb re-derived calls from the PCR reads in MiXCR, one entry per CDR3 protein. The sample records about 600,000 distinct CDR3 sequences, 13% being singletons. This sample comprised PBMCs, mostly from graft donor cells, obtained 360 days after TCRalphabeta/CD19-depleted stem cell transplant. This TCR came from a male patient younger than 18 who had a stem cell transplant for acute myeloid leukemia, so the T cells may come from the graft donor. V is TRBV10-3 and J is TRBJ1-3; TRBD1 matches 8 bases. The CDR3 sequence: CAISQTGAGNTIYF. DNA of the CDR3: TGTGCCATCAGCCAGACAGGGGCTGGAAACACCATATATTTT.